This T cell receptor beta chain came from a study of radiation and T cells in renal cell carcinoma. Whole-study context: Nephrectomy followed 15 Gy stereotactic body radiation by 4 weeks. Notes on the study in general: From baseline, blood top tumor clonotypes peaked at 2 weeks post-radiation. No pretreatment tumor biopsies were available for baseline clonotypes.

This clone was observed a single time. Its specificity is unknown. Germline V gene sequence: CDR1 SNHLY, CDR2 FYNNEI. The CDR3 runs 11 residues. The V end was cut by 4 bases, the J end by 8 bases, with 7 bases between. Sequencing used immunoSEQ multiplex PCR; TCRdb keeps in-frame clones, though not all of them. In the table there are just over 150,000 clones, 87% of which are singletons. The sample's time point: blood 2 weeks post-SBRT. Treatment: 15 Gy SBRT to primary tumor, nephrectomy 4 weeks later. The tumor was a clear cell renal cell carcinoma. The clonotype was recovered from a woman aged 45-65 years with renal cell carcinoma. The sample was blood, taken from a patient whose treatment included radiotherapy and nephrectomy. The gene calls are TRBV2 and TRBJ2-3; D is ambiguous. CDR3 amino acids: CASSAGSTQYF. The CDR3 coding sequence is TGTGCCAGCAGTGCGGGTAGTACGCAGTATTTT.